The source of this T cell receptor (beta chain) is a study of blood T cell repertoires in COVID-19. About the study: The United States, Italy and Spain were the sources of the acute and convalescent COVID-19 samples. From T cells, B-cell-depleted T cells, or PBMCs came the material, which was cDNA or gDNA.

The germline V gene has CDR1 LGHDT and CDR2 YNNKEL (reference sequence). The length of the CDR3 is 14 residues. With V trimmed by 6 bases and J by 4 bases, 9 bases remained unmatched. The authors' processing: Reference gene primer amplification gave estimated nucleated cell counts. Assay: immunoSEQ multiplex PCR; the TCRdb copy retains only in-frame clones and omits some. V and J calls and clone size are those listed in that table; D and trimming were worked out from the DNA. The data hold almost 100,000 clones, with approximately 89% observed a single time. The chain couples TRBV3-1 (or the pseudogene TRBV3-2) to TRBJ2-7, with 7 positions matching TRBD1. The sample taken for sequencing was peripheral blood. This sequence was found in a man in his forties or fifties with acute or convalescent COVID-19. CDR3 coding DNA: TGTGCCAGCAGTCTAACCGGGACAGTTTACGAGCAGTACTTC. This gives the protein CASSLTGTVYEQYF.